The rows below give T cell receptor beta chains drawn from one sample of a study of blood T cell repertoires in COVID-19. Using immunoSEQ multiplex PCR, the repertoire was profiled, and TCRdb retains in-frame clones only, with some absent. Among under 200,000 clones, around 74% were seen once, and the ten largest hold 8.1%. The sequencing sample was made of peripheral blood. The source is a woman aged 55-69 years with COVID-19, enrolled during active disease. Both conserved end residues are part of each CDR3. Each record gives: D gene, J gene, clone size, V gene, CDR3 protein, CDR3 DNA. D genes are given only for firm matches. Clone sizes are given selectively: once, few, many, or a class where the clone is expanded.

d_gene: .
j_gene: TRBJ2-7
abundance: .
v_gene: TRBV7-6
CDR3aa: CASSLAVGVRAYEQYF
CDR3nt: TGTGCCAGCAGCTTAGCGGTCGGGGTGCGGGCCTACGAGCAGTACTTC

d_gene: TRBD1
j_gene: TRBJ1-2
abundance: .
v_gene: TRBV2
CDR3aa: CASWGQGNYGYTF
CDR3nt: TGTGCCAGCTGGGGACAGGGGAACTATGGCTACACCTTC

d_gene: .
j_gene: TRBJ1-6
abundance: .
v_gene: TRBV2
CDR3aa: CASSVSLGDSPLHF
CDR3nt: TGTGCCAGCAGTGTATCACTCGGGGATTCACCCCTCCACTTT

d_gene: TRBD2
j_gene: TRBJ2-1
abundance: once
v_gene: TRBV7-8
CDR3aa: CASSISSGYYNEQFF
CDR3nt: TGTGCCAGCAGCATATCTAGCGGTTACTACAATGAGCAGTTCTTC

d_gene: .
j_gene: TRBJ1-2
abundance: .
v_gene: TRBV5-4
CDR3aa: CASSSWVGNYGYTF
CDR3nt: TGTGCCAGCAGCTCCTGGGTGGGCAACTATGGCTACACCTTC

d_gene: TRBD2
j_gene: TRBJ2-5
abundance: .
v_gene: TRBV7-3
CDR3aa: CASSSQGLAEETQYF
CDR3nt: TGTGCCAGCAGCTCACAAGGACTAGCGGAAGAGACCCAGTACTTC

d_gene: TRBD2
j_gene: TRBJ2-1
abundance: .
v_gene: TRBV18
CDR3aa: CASSPLGTSGDNEQFF
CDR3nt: TGTGCCAGCTCACCCTTAGGGACTAGCGGGGACAATGAGCAGTTCTTC

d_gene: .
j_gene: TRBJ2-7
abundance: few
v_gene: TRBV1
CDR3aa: CTSTQSEREAPEYEQYF
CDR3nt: TGCACCAGCACCCAAAGCGAGCGGGAGGCCCCGGAGTACGAGCAGTACTTC

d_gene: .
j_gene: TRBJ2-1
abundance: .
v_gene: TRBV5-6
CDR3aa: CASSFLPWTGSEQFF
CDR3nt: TGTGCCAGCAGCTTCTTGCCTTGGACGGGGAGTGAGCAGTTCTTC

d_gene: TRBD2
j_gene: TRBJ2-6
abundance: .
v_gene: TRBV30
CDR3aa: CAWAPGGGTGANVLTF
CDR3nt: TGTGCCTGGGCCCCGGGGGGGGGCACTGGGGCCAACGTCCTGACTTTC

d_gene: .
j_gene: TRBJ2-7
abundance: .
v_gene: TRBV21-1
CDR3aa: CASSAGGDSYEQYF
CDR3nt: TGTGCCAGCAGCGCCGGGGGGGATTCCTACGAGCAGTACTTC

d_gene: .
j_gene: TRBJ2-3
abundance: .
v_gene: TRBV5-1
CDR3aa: CASSLGGGSPSTDTQYF
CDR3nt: TGCGCCAGCAGCTTGGGCGGAGGGTCGCCTAGCACAGATACGCAGTATTTT

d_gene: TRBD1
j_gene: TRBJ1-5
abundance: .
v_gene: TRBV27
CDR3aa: CASSLMGQGADQPQHF
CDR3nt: TGTGCCAGCAGTTTAATGGGCCAGGGGGCAGATCAGCCCCAGCATTTT

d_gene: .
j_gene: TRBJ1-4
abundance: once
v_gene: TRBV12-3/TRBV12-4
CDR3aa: CASSFHPGEKLFF
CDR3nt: TGTGCCAGCAGTTTTCACCCGGGGGAAAAACTGTTTTTT

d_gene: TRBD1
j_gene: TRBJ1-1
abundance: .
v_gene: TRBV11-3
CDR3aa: CASSLTGTEGAFF
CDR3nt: TGTGCCAGCAGCTTAACCGGGACAGAAGGAGCTTTCTTT

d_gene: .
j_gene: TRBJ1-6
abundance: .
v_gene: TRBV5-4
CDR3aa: CASSGEGYANSPLHF
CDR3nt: TGTGCCAGCAGCGGGGAGGGGTATGCTAATTCACCCCTCCACTTT

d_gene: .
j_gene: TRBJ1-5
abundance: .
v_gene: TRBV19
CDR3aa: CASSMPGSSNQPQHF
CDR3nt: TGTGCCAGTAGTATGCCAGGGTCTAGCAATCAGCCCCAGCATTTT

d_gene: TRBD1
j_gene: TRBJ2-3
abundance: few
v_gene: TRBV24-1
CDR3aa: CATSDQTGGQLTQYF
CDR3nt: TGTGCCACCAGTGACCAGACAGGGGGCCAGTTGACGCAGTATTTT

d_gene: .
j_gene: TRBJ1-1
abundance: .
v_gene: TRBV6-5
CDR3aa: CASRPTQMNTEAFF
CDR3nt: TGTGCCAGCAGACCGACACAGATGAACACTGAAGCTTTCTTT

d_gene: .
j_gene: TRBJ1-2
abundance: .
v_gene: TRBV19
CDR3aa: CASSLGYGYTF
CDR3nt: TGTGCCAGTAGCCTAGGCTATGGCTACACCTTC

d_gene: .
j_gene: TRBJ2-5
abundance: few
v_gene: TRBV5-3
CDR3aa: CARSLAETQYF
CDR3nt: TGTGCCAGAAGCTTAGCAGAGACCCAGTACTTC

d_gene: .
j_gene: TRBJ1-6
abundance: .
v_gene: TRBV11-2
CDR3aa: CASSLVPGAVAGSPLHF
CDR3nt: TGTGCCAGCAGCTTAGTCCCAGGGGCGGTTGCGGGTTCACCCCTCCACTTT

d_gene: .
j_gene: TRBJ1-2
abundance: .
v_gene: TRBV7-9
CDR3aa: CASRDSANYGYTF
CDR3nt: TGTGCCAGCAGGGACTCAGCTAACTATGGCTACACCTTC

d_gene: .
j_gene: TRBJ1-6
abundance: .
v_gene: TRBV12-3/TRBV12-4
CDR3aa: CASSFQMYSPLHF
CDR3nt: TGTGCCAGCAGTTTTCAGATGTATTCACCCCTCCACTTT

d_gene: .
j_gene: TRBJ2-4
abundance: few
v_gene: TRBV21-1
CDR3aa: CASSKEETKLAKNIQYF
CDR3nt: TGTGCCAGCAGCAAAGAGGAGACGAAGCTAGCCAAAAACATTCAGTACTTC

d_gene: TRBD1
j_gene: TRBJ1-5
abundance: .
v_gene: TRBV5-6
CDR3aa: CASSSHTGQGSNQPQHF
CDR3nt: TGTGCCAGCAGCTCCCATACCGGACAGGGAAGCAATCAGCCCCAGCATTTT

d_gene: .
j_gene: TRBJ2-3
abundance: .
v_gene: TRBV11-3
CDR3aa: CASSLDLGSDTQYF
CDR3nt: TGTGCCAGCAGCTTAGATCTTGGCTCAGATACGCAGTATTTT

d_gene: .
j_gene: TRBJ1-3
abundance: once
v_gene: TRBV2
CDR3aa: CASSRVFSGNTIYF
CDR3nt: TGTGCCAGCAGTCGGGTCTTCTCTGGAAACACCATATATTTT

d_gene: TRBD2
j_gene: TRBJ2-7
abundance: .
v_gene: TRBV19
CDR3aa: CASSIASGSSYEQYF
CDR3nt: TGTGCCAGTAGTATAGCGAGCGGGAGCTCCTACGAGCAGTACTTC

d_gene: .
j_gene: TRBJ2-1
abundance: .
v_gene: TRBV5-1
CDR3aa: CASSLARQGVLLGNEQFF
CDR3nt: TGCGCCAGCAGCTTGGCCAGGCAGGGCGTCCTCTTGGGCAATGAGCAGTTCTTC

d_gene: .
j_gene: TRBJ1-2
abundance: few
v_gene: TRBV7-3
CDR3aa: CASSLAAGWGYTF
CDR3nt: TGTGCCAGCAGCTTAGCTGCCGGTTGGGGCTACACCTTC

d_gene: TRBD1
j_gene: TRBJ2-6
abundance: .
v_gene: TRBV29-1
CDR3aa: CSAGTGASGANVLTF
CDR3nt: TGCAGCGCCGGGACAGGAGCCTCTGGGGCCAACGTCCTGACTTTC

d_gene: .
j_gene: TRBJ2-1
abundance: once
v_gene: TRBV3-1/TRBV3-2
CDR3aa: CASSQASPATINEQFF
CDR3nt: TGTGCCAGCAGCCAAGCCTCGCCAGCTACTATCAATGAGCAGTTCTTC

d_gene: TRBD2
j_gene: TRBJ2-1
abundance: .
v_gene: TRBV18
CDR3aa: CASSRGTTSYNEQFF
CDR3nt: TGTGCCAGCTCACGGGGGACTACGTCCTACAATGAGCAGTTCTTC

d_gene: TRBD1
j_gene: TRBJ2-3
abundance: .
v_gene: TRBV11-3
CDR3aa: CASSSTGEDTQYF
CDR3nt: TGTGCCAGCAGCTCGACAGGGGAAGATACGCAGTATTTT

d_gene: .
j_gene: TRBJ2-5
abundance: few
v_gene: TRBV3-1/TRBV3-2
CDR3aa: CASSQFGSGETQYF
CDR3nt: TGTGCCAGCAGCCAGTTCGGGAGCGGCGAGACCCAGTACTTC

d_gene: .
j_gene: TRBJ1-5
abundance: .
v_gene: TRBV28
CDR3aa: CASSFPGRYSNQPQHF
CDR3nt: TGTGCCAGCAGTTTCCCAGGGCGGTATAGCAATCAGCCCCAGCATTTT

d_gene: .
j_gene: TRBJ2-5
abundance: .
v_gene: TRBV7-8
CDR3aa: CASSLGWGNQETQYF
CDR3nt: TGTGCCAGCAGCTTAGGGTGGGGCAATCAAGAGACCCAGTACTTC

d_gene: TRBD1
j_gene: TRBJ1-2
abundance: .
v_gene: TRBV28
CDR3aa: CASSPLGGQGLWGYTF
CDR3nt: TGTGCCAGCAGTCCACTGGGGGGACAGGGTCTATGGGGCTACACCTTC

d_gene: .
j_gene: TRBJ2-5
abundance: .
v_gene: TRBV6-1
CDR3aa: CAGGLGTQYF
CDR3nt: TGTGCCGGAGGGCTTGGGACCCAGTACTTC

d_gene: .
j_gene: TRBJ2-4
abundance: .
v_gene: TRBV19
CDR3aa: CASSIAVAENIQYF
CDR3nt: TGTGCCAGTAGTATAGCGGTAGCGGAAAACATTCAGTACTTC

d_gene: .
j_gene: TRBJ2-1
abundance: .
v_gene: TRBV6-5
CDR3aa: CASRGTPRQGQQFF
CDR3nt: TGTGCCAGCAGGGGGACCCCCCGGCAGGGGCAGCAGTTCTTC